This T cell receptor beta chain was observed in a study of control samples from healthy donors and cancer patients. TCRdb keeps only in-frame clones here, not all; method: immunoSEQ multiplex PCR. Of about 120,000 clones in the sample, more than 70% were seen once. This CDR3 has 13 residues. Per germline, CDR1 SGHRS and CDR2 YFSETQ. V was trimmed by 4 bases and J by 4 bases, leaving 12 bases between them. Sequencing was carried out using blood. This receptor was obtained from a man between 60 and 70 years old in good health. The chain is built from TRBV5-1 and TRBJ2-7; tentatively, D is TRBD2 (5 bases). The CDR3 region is CASSRGWDYEQYF. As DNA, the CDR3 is TGCGCCAGCAGCCGGGGTTGGGATTACGAGCAGTACTTC.